This T cell receptor (beta chain) was retrieved from a study of blood T cell repertoires in COVID-19. Background on the study: The United States, Italy and Spain supplied acute and convalescent COVID-19 samples. PBMCs, B-cell-depleted T cells, or T cells provided the cDNA or gDNA that made up the material.

Germline-derived CDR1 and CDR2 are SGHVS and FNYEAQ. There are 13 residues in the CDR3. Trimming took 1 base from V and 12 from J, leaving 16 bases between them. Authors' analysis steps: Counts of nucleated cells, estimated from reference gene primer amplification, were obtained. Sequencing was performed with immunoSEQ multiplex PCR; in TCRdb, only in-frame clones are kept and a portion is missing. The V and J calls and the clone size are those of that table, but D and trimming were determined from the DNA. The data show around 45,000 clones, about 90% seen once. The V call is TRBV7-6, the J call TRBJ2-7; D is ambiguous. Sequences were obtained from peripheral blood. The TCR comes from a man between 65 and 85 years old with active COVID-19. CDR3 in DNA: TGTGCCAGCAGCTTAGGTGGCAGCATGACTCCGTACTTC. Protein sequence: CASSLGGSMTPYF.